Described below is a single TCR beta chain sequence and its context. These data are taken from a study of T cell responses to AZD1222 COVID-19 vaccine. The table came from immunoSEQ multiplex PCR; TCRdb's copy has only in-frame clones and leaves some out. Of about 150,000 clones in the sample, around 89% were seen once. Trimming cost V 4 bases and J 2 bases, with 10 bases left between them. This CDR3 contains 14 residues. The germline V gene encodes CDR1 SGHKS and CDR2 YYEKEE (reference sequence). This chain connects TRBV5-5 to TRBJ1-3; D perhaps matches TRBD1 (5 bases). The receptor was derived from an adult in good health. The sequences come from peripheral blood, collected on day 0 of AZD1222 vaccination. DNA of the CDR3: TGTGCCAGCAGCGCCGGGGGTACTGGAAACACCATATATTTT. Its translation: CASSAGGTGNTIYF.